This T cell receptor beta chain was profiled in a study of cytomegalovirus exposure and HLA in healthy donors. Germline lookup yields CDR1 LNHDA and CDR2 SQIVND (reference sequence). CDR3 length: 16 residues. After removal of 3 bases from V and 4 bases from J, the junction contained 9 bases not matched to a gene. Sequenced by immunoSEQ multiplex PCR; TCRdb stores in-frame clones only, minus some. The sample holds about 82,000 clones, 95% seen once. Study-wide results and limits: Cytomegalovirus association was assigned to approximately 160 TCR beta chains. Specificity for CMV antigens was confirmed in vitro for a few of the CMV-associated chains.

Concerning this clone itself: Its cognate antigen is unknown.

The sequenced sample was PBMCs. The J gene is TRBJ1-2, the V gene TRBV19, with 9 positions matching TRBD1. This TCR derives from a woman aged 18-30 years in good health and CMV-seronegative. CDR3 residues: CASSIATGTGPYGYTF. In nucleotides, the CDR3 is TGTGCCAGTAGTATCGCAACCGGGACAGGGCCCTATGGCTACACCTTC.